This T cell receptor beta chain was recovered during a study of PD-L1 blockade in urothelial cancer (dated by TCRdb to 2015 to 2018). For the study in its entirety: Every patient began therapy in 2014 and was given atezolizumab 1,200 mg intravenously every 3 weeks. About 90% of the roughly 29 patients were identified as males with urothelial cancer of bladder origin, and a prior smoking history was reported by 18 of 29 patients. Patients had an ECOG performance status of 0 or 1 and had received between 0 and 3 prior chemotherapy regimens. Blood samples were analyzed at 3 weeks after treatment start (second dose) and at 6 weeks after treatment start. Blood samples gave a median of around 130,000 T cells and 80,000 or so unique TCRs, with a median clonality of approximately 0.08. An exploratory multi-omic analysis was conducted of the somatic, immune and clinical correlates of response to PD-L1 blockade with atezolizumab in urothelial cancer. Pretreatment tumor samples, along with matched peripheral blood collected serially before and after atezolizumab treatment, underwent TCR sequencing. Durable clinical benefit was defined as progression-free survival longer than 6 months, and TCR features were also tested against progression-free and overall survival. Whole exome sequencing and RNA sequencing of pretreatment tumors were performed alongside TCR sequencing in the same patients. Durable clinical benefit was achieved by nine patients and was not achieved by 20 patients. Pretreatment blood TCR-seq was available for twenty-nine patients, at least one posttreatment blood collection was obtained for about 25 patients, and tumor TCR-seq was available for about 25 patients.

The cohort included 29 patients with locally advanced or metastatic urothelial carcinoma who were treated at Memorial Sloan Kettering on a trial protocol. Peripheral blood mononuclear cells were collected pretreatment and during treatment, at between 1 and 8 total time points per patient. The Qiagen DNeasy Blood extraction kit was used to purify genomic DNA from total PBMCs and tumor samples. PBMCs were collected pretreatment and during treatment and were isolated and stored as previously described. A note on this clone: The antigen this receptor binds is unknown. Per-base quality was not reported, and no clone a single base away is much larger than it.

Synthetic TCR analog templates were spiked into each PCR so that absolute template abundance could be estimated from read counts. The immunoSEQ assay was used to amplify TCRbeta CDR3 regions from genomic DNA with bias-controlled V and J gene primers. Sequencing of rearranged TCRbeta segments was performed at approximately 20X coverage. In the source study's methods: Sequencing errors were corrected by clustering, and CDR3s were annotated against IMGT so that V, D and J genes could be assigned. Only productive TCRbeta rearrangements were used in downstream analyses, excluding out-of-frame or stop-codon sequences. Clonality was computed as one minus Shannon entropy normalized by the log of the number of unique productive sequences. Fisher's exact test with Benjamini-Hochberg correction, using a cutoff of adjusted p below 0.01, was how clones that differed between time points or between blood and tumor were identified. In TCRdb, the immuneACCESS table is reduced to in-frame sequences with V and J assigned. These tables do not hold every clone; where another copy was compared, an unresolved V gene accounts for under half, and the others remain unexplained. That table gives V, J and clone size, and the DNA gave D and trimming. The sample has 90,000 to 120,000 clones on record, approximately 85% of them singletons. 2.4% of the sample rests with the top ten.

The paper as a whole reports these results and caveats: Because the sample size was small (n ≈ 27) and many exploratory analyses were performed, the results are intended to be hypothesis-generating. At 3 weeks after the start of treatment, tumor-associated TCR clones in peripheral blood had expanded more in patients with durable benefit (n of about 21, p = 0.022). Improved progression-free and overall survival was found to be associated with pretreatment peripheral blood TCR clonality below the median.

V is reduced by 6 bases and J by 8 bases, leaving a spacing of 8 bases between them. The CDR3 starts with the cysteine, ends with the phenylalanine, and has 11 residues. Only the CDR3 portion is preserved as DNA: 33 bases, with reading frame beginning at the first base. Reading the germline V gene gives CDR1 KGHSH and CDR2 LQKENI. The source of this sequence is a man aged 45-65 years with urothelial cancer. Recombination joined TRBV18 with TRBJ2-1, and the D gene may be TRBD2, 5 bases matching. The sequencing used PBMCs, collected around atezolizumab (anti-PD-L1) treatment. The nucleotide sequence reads TGTGCCAGCTCCGCGGAGGATGAGCAGTTCTTC. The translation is CASSAEDEQFF.